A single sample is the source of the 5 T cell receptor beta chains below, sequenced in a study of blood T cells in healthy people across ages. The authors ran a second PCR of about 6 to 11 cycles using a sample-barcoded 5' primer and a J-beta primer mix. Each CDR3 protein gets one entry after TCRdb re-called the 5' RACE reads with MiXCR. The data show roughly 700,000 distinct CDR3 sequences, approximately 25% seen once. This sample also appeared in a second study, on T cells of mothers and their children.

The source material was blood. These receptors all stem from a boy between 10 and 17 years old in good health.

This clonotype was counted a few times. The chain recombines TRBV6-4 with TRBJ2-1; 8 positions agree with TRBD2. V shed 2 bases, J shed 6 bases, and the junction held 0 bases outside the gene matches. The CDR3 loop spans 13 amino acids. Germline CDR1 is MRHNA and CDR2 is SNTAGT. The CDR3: CASSDGTSNEQFF. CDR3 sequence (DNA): TGTGCCAGCAGTGACGGGACTAGCAATGAGCAGTTCTTC.

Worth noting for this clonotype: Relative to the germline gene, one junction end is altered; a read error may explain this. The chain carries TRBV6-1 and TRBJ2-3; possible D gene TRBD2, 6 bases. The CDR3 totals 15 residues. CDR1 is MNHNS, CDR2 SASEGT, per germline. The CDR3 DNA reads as TGTGCCGGCAGTGATGCTAGCGCCGGCACAGATACGCAGTATTTT. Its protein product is CAGSDASAGTDTQYF.

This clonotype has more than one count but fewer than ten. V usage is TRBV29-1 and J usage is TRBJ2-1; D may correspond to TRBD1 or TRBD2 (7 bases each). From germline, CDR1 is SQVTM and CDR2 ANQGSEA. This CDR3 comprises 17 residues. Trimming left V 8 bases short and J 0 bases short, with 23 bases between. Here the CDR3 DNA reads TGCAGCTCCGAGGGGGCTAGCGGATCAAGCTCCTACAATGAGCAGTTCTTC. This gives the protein CSSEGASGSSSYNEQFF.

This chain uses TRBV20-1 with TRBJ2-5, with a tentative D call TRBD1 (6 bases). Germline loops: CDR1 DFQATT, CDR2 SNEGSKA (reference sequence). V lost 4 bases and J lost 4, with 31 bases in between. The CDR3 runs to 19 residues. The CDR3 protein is CSATSLEDRVVRVGETQYF. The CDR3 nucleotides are TGCAGTGCTACATCGCTAGAGGACAGAGTAGTGAGGGTAGGAGAGACCCAGTACTTC.

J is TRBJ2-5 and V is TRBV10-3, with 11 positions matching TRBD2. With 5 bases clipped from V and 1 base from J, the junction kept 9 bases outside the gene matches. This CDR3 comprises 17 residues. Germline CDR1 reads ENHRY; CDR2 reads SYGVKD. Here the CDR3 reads CAISRDKLAGAQETQYF. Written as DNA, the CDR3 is TGTGCCATCAGTCGGGACAAACTAGCGGGGGCCCAAGAGACCCAGTACTTC.